This passage covers 4 T cell receptor beta chains from one sample sequenced in a study of post-analysis software for immune sequencing data. These receptors have no identified antigens. Whole-study findings and limits: With TRBV5-6, TRBV5-1 and TRBV20-1 included, about five TRBV segments were more frequent in patients than in controls.

Researchers reported that TCR beta cDNA libraries carried unique molecular identifiers. TCRdb fed the PCR reads into MiXCR, producing one record per CDR3 protein. The table lists roughly 730,000 distinct CDR3 sequences, 30% of them singletons. The sample consisted of blood. Receptor source: a girl under 18 with multiple sclerosis.

J is TRBJ2-3 and V is TRBV7-8; D may be TRBD1 (7 bases). The germline V and J ends were trimmed by 3 bases and 8 bases, with 15 bases remaining between them. The germline CDR1 and CDR2 sequences are SGHVS and FQNEAQ. CDR3 length: 14 residues. CDR3 residues: CASSFGGGVGTQYF. The CDR3 DNA is TGTGCCAGCAGCTTCGGAGGGGGCGTAGGTACGCAGTATTTT. Using reference TRBV7-8 and TRBJ2-3 for the parts outside the CDR3, the full variable domain is GAGVSQSPRYKVAKRGQDVALRCDPISGHVSLFWYQQALGQGPEFLTYFQNEAQLDKSGLPSDRFFAERPEGSVSTLKIQRTQQEDSAVYLCASSFGGGVGTQYFGPGTRLTVL.

In its sample, this clonotype was seen a few times. The chain recombines TRBV29-1 with TRBJ2-5; a possible D gene is TRBD1 (5 bases). This CDR3 has 15 residues. Germline lookup yields CDR1 SQVTM and CDR2 ANQGSEA. V dropped 3 bases and J dropped 7 bases, with 21 bases sitting between them. In DNA form, the CDR3 reads TGCAGCGTTGAGAAAGGTGGGGCAGGTACCGGGACCCAGTACTTC. Amino acids: CSVEKGGAGTGTQYF.

In its sample, this clonotype was seen a few times. The chain uses TRBV5-5 and TRBJ2-7; 13 bases line up with TRBD2. The CDR3 extends over 15 amino acids. From germline, CDR1 is SGHKS and CDR2 YYEKEE (reference sequence). V was pared by 1 base and J by 4 bases, with 2 bases of the junction left unmatched. CDR3 region: CASSLTSGRVYEQYF. DNA of the CDR3: TGTGCCAGCAGCTTGACTAGCGGGAGGGTATACGAGCAGTACTTC.

V is TRBV5-6 and J is TRBJ2-1; D gene ambiguous. Germline V CDR1 and CDR2: SGHDT, YYEEEE. The V gene lost 4 bases and the J gene lost 3 bases, with 17 bases spanning the gap. This CDR3 has 16 amino acids. The CDR3, as DNA: TGTGCCAGCAGCCCGCCTCGGTCCCGCGGCTACAATGAGCAGTTCTTC. This translates into CASSPPRSRGYNEQFF. Using reference TRBV5-6 and TRBJ2-1 for the parts outside the CDR3, the full variable domain is DAGVTQSPTHLIKTRGQQVTLRCSPKSGHDTVSWYQQALGQGPQFIFQYYEEEERQRGNFPDRFSGHQFPNYSSELNVNALLLGDSALYLCASSPPRSRGYNEQFFGPGTRLTVL.